The next 27 T cell receptor beta chains were all read from a single sample in a study of blood T cells in healthy people across ages. Next came a second PCR, run for about 6 to 12 cycles, which used a sample-barcoded 5' primer along with a J-beta primer mix. TCRdb itself ran the 5' RACE reads through MiXCR, one entry per CDR3 protein. The sample carries roughly 1.6 million distinct CDR3 sequences, roughly 32% recorded once. Source material: blood. The receptors stem from a woman younger than 45 in good health.

This clonotype was seen more than once but under ten times. This may be a read error: a much more frequent sequence differs by one nucleotide. J is TRBJ2-4 and V is TRBV4-2; D possibly uses TRBD1 or TRBD2 (6 bases each). The J call may be incorrect, as the DNA end agrees better with TRBJ2-7. The CDR3 sequence is 16 residues long. Germline values: CDR1 LGHNA, CDR2 YNFKEQ. The CDR3 DNA sequence: TGTGCCAGCAGCCGAACAGGGACTCCGCGTTCCTACGAGCAGTACTTC. It encodes CASSRTGTPRSYEQYF.

A remark on this clonotype: A read error may account for a junction end that differs from germline. The V gene is TRBV4-2, the J gene TRBJ2-4, with 7 bases identical to TRBD1. The CDR3 runs to 15 residues. Germline V gene lookup returns CDR1 LGHNA and CDR2 YNFKEQ. CDR3 region: CACSQDRGQLNIQYF. CDR3 DNA sequence: TGTGCCTGCAGCCAAGATAGGGGGCAATTGAACATTCAGTACTTC.

This clonotype was observed a few times. This chain links TRBV29-1 with TRBJ1-1, with 11 bases matching TRBD1. V gave up 7 bases and J gave up 1 base; unmatched junction bases: 8. Looked up from germline, CDR1 is SQVTM and CDR2 is ANQGSEA. The CDR3 extends over 15 amino acids. CDR3 DNA: TGCAGCGGATTGGGGACAGGGGGAGCGAACACTGAAGCTTTCTTT. This codes for CSGLGTGGANTEAFF.

The chain recombines TRBV6-2 or TRBV6-3 with TRBJ1-4; D not resolved. The V end lost 8 bases, the J end lost 4 bases, and 14 bases lay between the germline ends. The CDR3 sequence is 14 residues long. CDR1 MNHEY and CDR2 SVGEGT come from the germline V gene. CDR3 DNA sequence: TGTGCCAGCCGGGGAGGACGGCTTAATGAAAAACTGTTTTTT. Translating gives CASRGGRLNEKLFF.

For the CDR3, the DNA is TGTGCCAGCAGCCGCTGGGAGGCAGGGGGCGCGGGGTTTGGCTACACCTTC. It translates to CASSRWEAGGAGFGYTF. The chain links TRBV3-1 to TRBJ1-2, with 8 bases that match TRBD1. The CDR3 runs to 17 residues. J lost 7 bases, V lost 4 bases, and 17 bases had no gene match. Germline V CDR1 and CDR2: LGHDT, YNNKEL (reference sequence).

The chain couples TRBV6-1 to TRBJ1-6; D perhaps matches TRBD1 (6 bases). Germline V CDR1 and CDR2: MNHNS, SASEGT. The CDR3 is 16 residues long. The ends were cut back, 4 bases at V and 3 bases at J, with 13 bases in the middle. CDR3 residues: CASSGRGIDYNSPLHF. CDR3 nucleotide sequence: TGTGCCAGCAGTGGTAGGGGGATTGACTATAATTCACCCCTCCACTTT.

This clonotype turned up a few times. The chain carries TRBV4-1 and TRBJ1-1; 7 positions agree with TRBD1. The CDR3 totals 15 residues. Trimming removed 4 bases from V and 4 bases from J; junction bases left unmatched: 9. From germline, CDR1 is MGHRA and CDR2 YSYEKL. CDR3 loop: CASSPQTGFSTEAFF. The CDR3 bases are TGCGCCAGCAGCCCCCAGACAGGGTTTAGCACTGAAGCTTTCTTT.

This clonotype was observed a handful of times. The V and J genes are TRBV11-2 and TRBJ2-1; no firm D call. V lost 0 bases, J lost 4 bases, and 16 bases lay in between. From germline, CDR1 is SGHAT and CDR2 FQNNGV. The CDR3 has 17 amino acids. Here the CDR3 DNA reads TGTGCCAGCAGCTTAGATTACGTATGGACGGATTACAATGAGCAGTTCTTC. This encodes CASSLDYVWTDYNEQFF. Drawing the rest from reference TRBV11-2 and TRBJ2-1, the complete variable domain is EAGVAQSPRYKIIEKRQSVAFWCNPISGHATLYWYQQILGQGPKLLIQFQNNGVVDDSQLPKDRFSAERLKGVDSTLKIQPAKLEDSAVYLCASSLDYVWTDYNEQFFGPGTRLTVL.

This chain links TRBV5-5 with TRBJ2-3; 8 bases are shared with TRBD2. Per the germline V gene, CDR1 is SGHKS and CDR2 is YYEKEE (reference sequence). The V gene end was trimmed by 0 bases and the J gene end by 4 bases; junction bases not matched to a gene: 13. This CDR3 has 18 amino acids. The CDR3 DNA reads as TGTGCCAGCAGCTTGGCCCCGGGACGGGGGGGCCCCGCAGATACGCAGTATTTT. The encoded protein is CASSLAPGRGGPADTQYF.

This clonotype turned up a few times. The V call is TRBV4-1, the J call TRBJ1-4; no clear D. V was cut by 3 bases and J by 4 bases, with 9 bases left in between. CDR3 length: 14 residues. Per germline, CDR1 MGHRA and CDR2 YSYEKL. Written as DNA, the CDR3 is TGCGCCAGCAGCCAGGACCATAATAATGAAAAACTGTTTTTT. This translates into CASSQDHNNEKLFF.

This clonotype was counted many times. J is TRBJ1-2 and V is TRBV20-1, with a tentative D call TRBD1 (5 bases). The CDR3 totals 14 residues. V was clipped by 3 bases and J by 7 bases, with 18 bases between them. Per germline, CDR1 DFQATT and CDR2 SNEGSKA (reference sequence). CDR3 sequence (DNA): TGCAGTGCTAGCGGGGCAGCGCTTTACTTTGGCTACACCTTC. Residues: CSASGAALYFGYTF.

V and J are TRBV5-1 and TRBJ2-1; no reliable D call. V was trimmed by 1 base and J by 8 bases, leaving 7 bases between them. Germline V lookup: CDR1 SGHRS, CDR2 YFSETQ. The CDR3 totals 12 residues. Here the CDR3 reads CASSLSWDEQFF. The CDR3 DNA sequence: TGCGCCAGCAGCTTGAGTTGGGATGAGCAGTTCTTC.

This clonotype was seen just once. The junction departs from the called germline gene at one end, perhaps through a read error. The V gene is TRBV27, the J gene TRBJ1-2; D may be TRBD1 (5 bases). CDR1 is MNHEY and CDR2 is SMNVEV in the germline V gene (reference sequence). CDR3 size: 17 residues. CDR3 DNA: TGTGCCAGCAGTTCCTCCAGGGATCGATTGGCTAACCATGGCTACACCTTC. Translated, it gives CASSSSRDRLANHGYTF.

The chain employs TRBV4-1 and TRBJ2-7; perhaps TRBD2 as D (5 bases). The CDR3 has 16 residues. V was pared by 1 base and J by 3 bases, with 16 bases between. Germline-derived CDR1 and CDR2 are MGHRA and YSYEKL. The CDR3 sequence: CASSQVVVGMSYEQYF. In DNA, the CDR3 is TGCGCCAGCAGCCAAGTAGTGGTCGGGATGAGCTACGAGCAGTACTTC.

The chain recombines TRBV28 with TRBJ2-7, with 8 bases that match TRBD1. Trimming took 7 bases from V and 5 from J; bases not matched to a gene: 13. The CDR3 contains 15 residues. Germline CDR1 reads MDHEN; CDR2 reads SYDVKM. CDR3 sequence (DNA): TGTGCCAGCACACAGGGGGGACAGGCTAACCACGAGCAGTACTTC. It translates to CASTQGGQANHEQYF. The full variable domain, in which reference TRBV28 and TRBJ2-7 provide the parts outside the CDR3, is DVKVTQSSRYLVKRTGEKVFLECVQDMDHENMFWYRQDPGLGLRLIYFSYDVKMKEKGDIPEGYSVSREKKERFSLILESASTNQTSMYLCASTQGGQANHEQYFGPGTRLTVT.

The chain recombines TRBV9 with TRBJ2-5; D is unresolved. The CDR3 length is 13 residues. V was cut by 0 bases and J by 3 bases, with 6 bases left in between. CDR1 is SGDLS, CDR2 YYNGEE, per germline. DNA of the CDR3: TGTGCCAGCAGCGTAGATACGGAAGAGACCCAGTACTTC. It is translated as CASSVDTEETQYF.

This rearrangement joins TRBV20-1 to TRBJ2-3; the match to TRBD2 covers 9 bases. The trim removed 2 bases at V and 2 bases at J, leaving 8 bases unmatched. Germline lookup yields CDR1 DFQATT and CDR2 SNEGSKA (reference sequence). CDR3 length: 16 residues. The CDR3 is CSARRIAGAYTDTQYF. In nucleotides, the CDR3 is TGCAGTGCTAGACGAATAGCGGGAGCTTACACAGATACGCAGTATTTT.

The chain uses TRBV20-1 and TRBJ1-5; no clear D gene. From germline, CDR1 is DFQATT and CDR2 SNEGSKA (reference sequence). This CDR3 contains 16 residues. The V end was cut by 1 base, the J end by 0 bases, with 13 bases between. The chain's CDR3 is CSARGREGISNQPQHF. As DNA, the CDR3 is TGCAGTGCTAGAGGCCGGGAGGGTATTAGCAATCAGCCCCAGCATTTT.

This clonotype was counted between two and nine times. The gene calls are TRBV6-1 and TRBJ2-3; no firm D call. The CDR3 extends over 17 amino acids. Germline CDR1 reads MNHNS; CDR2 reads SASEGT. The germline V and J ends were trimmed by 0 bases and 0 bases, with 13 bases remaining between them. In DNA, the CDR3 is TGTGCCAGCAGTGAAGCGCACTTGGGCGGAAGCACAGATACGCAGTATTTT. Translating gives CASSEAHLGGSTDTQYF.

Points on this clonotype: A much larger clone lies a single base off, so this may be a read error. This chain uses TRBV7-2 with TRBJ2-4; D is unclear. The CDR3 sequence is 15 residues long. Germline V gene lookup returns CDR1 SGHTA and CDR2 FQGNSA. The V gene lost 5 bases and the J gene lost 13 bases, with 24 bases spanning the gap. CDR3 DNA sequence: TGTGCCAGCAGCAGACAAACTATGAGGTCCGGTGAGCAGTACTTC. Residues: CASSRQTMRSGEQYF. The full variable domain, rest sourced from reference TRBV7-2 and TRBJ2-4, is GAGVSQSPSNKVTEKGKDVELRCDPISGHTALYWYRQSLGQGLEFLIYFQGNSAPDKSGLPSDRFSAERTGGSVSTLTIQRTQQEDSAVYLCASSRQTMRSGEQYFGAGTRLSVL.

There are many counts of this clonotype. V gene TRBV12-3 or TRBV12-4 combines with J gene TRBJ2-3; no reliable D call. The CDR3 sequence is 13 residues long. V dropped 3 bases and J dropped 3 bases, with 7 bases sitting between them. The CDR3, as DNA: TGTGCCAGCAGTTTCTTTGCGACAGATACGCAGTATTTT. Translation: CASSFFATDTQYF.

The V call is TRBV4-1, the J call TRBJ2-7; tentative D call: TRBD2 (6 bases). Germline CDR1 MGHRA, CDR2 YSYEKL. This CDR3 comprises 15 residues. V was trimmed by 1 base and J by 5 bases, leaving 15 bases between them. CDR3 residues: CASSQVGLLFNEQYF. CDR3 DNA sequence: TGCGCCAGCAGCCAAGTGGGACTCCTGTTCAACGAGCAGTACTTC.

The CDR3 DNA follows: TGCAGTGCTTTCCCTAGCGGACCCTACAATGAGCAGTTCTTC. Amino acids: CSAFPSGPYNEQFF. V gene TRBV20-1 combines with J gene TRBJ2-1; 7 bases fit TRBD2. The CDR3 sequence is 14 residues long. The germline V gene has CDR1 DFQATT and CDR2 SNEGSKA (reference sequence). Unmatched junction bases numbered 6, after V lost 5 bases and J lost 2 bases.

This clonotype was seen a few times. The chain joins TRBV2 to TRBJ1-1, with D possibly matching TRBD1 (6 bases). Germline CDR1 SNHLY, CDR2 FYNNEI. This CDR3 is built from 15 residues. Trimming shortened V by 6 bases and J by 4 bases, and 18 bases separated the two germline ends. The CDR3: CASRGGSGGFTEAFF. The CDR3 coding sequence is TGTGCCAGCAGGGGGGGGTCGGGGGGCTTCACTGAAGCTTTCTTT.

This clonotype was counted between two and nine times. The chain has TRBV24-1 and TRBJ2-3, with D possibly being TRBD2 (6 bases). CDR1 and CDR2 (germline): KGHDR, SFDVKD. This CDR3 has 14 amino acids. The V end was cut by 7 bases, the J end by 4 bases, with 14 bases between. The CDR3 loop is CATRSAGFADTQYF. For the CDR3, the DNA is TGTGCCACCAGGAGCGCGGGGTTTGCAGATACGCAGTATTTT.

The rearrangement links TRBV20-1 to TRBJ2-7, with D possibly called TRBD1 or TRBD2 (6 bases each). CDR1 and CDR2 from the germline V gene are DFQATT and SNEGSKA (reference sequence). V dropped 6 bases and J dropped 6 bases, with 30 bases sitting between them. The CDR3 spans 17 residues. CDR3 bases: TGCAGTGCAAAGGAGGGGGGAGGCCCCGCGGGTGGTGGCGAGCAGTACTTC. It specifies CSAKEGGGPAGGGEQYF.

The chain couples TRBV7-3 to TRBJ2-2; D might be TRBD1 (6 bases). CDR1 SGHTA and CDR2 FQGTGA come from the germline V gene. CDR3 length equals 15 residues. V dropped 2 bases and J dropped 4 bases, with 11 bases sitting between them. The CDR3 bases are TGTGCCAGCAGCTTATTACAGGGAACCACCGGGGAGCTGTTTTTT. It encodes CASSLLQGTTGELFF. Full variable domain (outside the CDR3, taken from reference TRBV7-3 and TRBJ2-2): GAGVSQTPSNKVTEKGKYVELRCDPISGHTALYWYRQSLGQGPEFLIYFQGTGAADDSGLPNDRFFAVRPEGSVSTLKIQRTERGDSAVYLCASSLLQGTTGELFFGEGSRLTVL.